One sample yielded the 13 T cell receptor beta chains listed below, sequenced in a study of blood T cell repertoires in COVID-19. TCRdb's copy holds only in-frame clones and misses some; the assay was immunoSEQ multiplex PCR. The sample contains 45,000 to 70,000 clones, 80% to 85% of which appear only once. The sequenced sample consisted of peripheral blood. These receptors all come from a woman at least 80 years old with acute or convalescent COVID-19.

The J gene is TRBJ2-1, the V gene TRBV9, with D uncertain. The CDR3 spans 15 residues. Per the germline V gene, CDR1 is SGDLS and CDR2 is YYNGEE. Trimming removed 0 bases at V and 0 bases at J, with 7 bases between. CDR3 sequence (DNA): TGTGCCAGCAGCGTAGTGGAGAGCTCCTACAATGAGCAGTTCTTC. This encodes CASSVVESSYNEQFF.

This clone was detected once. The chain links TRBV5-4 to TRBJ1-1; D unclear. The CDR3 loop spans 13 amino acids. The germline gives CDR1 SGHNT, CDR2 YYREEE (reference sequence). Trimming took off 0 bases at V and 1 base at J, with 4 bases between the two ends. CDR3 DNA sequence: TGTGCCAGCAGCTTGGCCCAGAACACTGAAGCTTTCTTT. It encodes CASSLAQNTEAFF.

The chain links TRBV27 to TRBJ1-2, with D unresolved. The germline V and J ends were trimmed by 10 bases and 5 bases, with 17 bases remaining between them. The CDR3 runs to 13 residues. From germline, CDR1 is MNHEY and CDR2 SMNVEV (reference sequence). This CDR3 reads CATLSADGYGYTF. The CDR3, as DNA: TGTGCCACCCTGTCAGCTGACGGGTATGGCTACACCTTC.

The chain carries TRBV7-9 and TRBJ2-7, with D perhaps matching TRBD2 (5 bases). Trimming removed 5 bases from V and 3 bases from J, with 8 bases in between. CDR3 length equals 12 residues. Germline loops: CDR1 SEHNR, CDR2 FQNEAQ (reference sequence). CDR3 loop: CASSQDFYEQYF. The DNA for the CDR3 is TGTGCCAGCAGCCAGGACTTCTACGAGCAGTACTTC.

The chain couples TRBV5-6 to TRBJ1-2, with TRBD1 identical over 9 bases. Trimming removed 4 bases from V and 2 bases from J; junction bases left unmatched: 9. Germline V CDR1 and CDR2: SGHDT, YYEEEE. CDR3 length: 16 residues. The CDR3 DNA reads as TGTGCCAGCAGCCCTGGGACAGGGTTTTTGAACTATGGCTACACCTTC. It yields the protein CASSPGTGFLNYGYTF.

This clone was seen more than once but under ten times. This chain links TRBV6-4 with TRBJ2-1; 13 bases map to TRBD2. The V and J ends lost 5 bases and 7 bases, in that order; junction bases with no gene match: 5. CDR1 and CDR2 (germline): MRHNA, SNTAGT. There are 15 residues in the CDR3. The DNA for the CDR3 is TGTGCCAGCAGTCCTACGACTAGCGGGGGGAATGAGCAGTTCTTC. Translating it yields CASSPTTSGGNEQFF.

The chain couples TRBV19 to TRBJ2-3; TRBD2 matches at 7 bases. Unmatched junction bases numbered 0, after V lost 4 bases and J lost 2 bases. The CDR3 sequence is 13 residues long. Germline V gene sequence: CDR1 LNHDA, CDR2 SQIVND (reference sequence). CDR3 protein: CASSRDYTDTQYF. CDR3 DNA: TGTGCCAGTAGTAGGGACTACACAGATACGCAGTATTTT. Full variable domain (missing parts from reference TRBV19 and TRBJ2-3): DGGITQSPKYLFRKEGQNVTLSCEQNLNHDAMYWYRQDPGQGLRLIYYSQIVNDFQKGDIAEGYSVSREKKESFPLTVTSAQKNPTAFYLCASSRDYTDTQYFGPGTRLTVL.

The chain carries TRBV5-1 and TRBJ2-3; D perhaps matches TRBD1 (5 bases). This CDR3 is built from 15 residues. Germline V gene data show CDR1 as SGHRS and CDR2 as YFSETQ. V shed 1 base and J shed 2 bases, with 11 bases lying between them. The CDR3 is CASSLMTQVTDTQYF. The CDR3 DNA is TGCGCCAGCAGCTTGATGACACAGGTCACAGATACGCAGTATTTT.

The DNA of the CDR3 is TGTGCCAGCAGCTTAGAGGTCGACAGTTATGGCTACACCTTC. Translating it yields CASSLEVDSYGYTF. The chain employs TRBV7-2 and TRBJ1-2, with a possible D match to TRBD1 (5 bases). The CDR3 is 14 amino acids. Trimming left V 1 base short and J 5 bases short, with 11 bases between. In germline, CDR1 is SGHTA, CDR2 FQGNSA.

Worth noting for this clone: The same CDR3 can be traced to other DNA sequences in this sample. The genes are TRBV7-2 and TRBJ1-1; 8 bases fit TRBD1. V shed 5 bases, J shed 1 base, and the junction held 3 bases outside the gene matches. The CDR3 runs to 14 residues. Germline CDR1 reads SGHTA; CDR2 reads FQGNSA. CDR3 coding DNA: TGTGCCAGCAGCCTAGGACAGGGGAACACTGAAGCTTTCTTT. Encoded protein: CASSLGQGNTEAFF.

The chain combines TRBV2 with TRBJ1-2; 8 bases align to TRBD1. Germline-derived CDR1 and CDR2 are SNHLY and FYNNEI. Losses at the gene ends were 7 bases for V and 2 bases for J; bases not matched to a gene: 6. This CDR3 comprises 14 residues. CDR3 amino acids: CASTQDRVNYGYTF. The CDR3 bases are TGTGCCAGCACTCAGGACAGGGTAAACTATGGCTACACCTTC.

This rearrangement joins TRBV12-2 to TRBJ2-3; the table's D call, TRBD2, has no DNA check behind it. TRBV12-2 is designated a pseudogene. The CDR3 contains 16 residues. CDR3 protein: CASRLNSGGYTDTQYF. The CDR3 DNA sequence: TGTGCAAGTCGCTTAAATAGCGGGGGGTACACAGATACGCAGTATTTT.

The genes are TRBV2 and TRBJ1-1; D possibly corresponds to TRBD1 (5 bases). This CDR3 is 13 amino acids long. Trimming took 5 bases from V and 0 from J, leaving 7 bases between them. Per the germline V gene, CDR1 is SNHLY and CDR2 is FYNNEI. In DNA, the CDR3 is TGTGCCAGCAGTTTGGACATGAACACTGAAGCTTTCTTT. Translation gives CASSLDMNTEAFF.